What follows are 2 T cell receptor beta chains derived from one specimen sequenced in a study of graft-versus-host responses after intestinal transplantation. What these receptors recognize is not known. Assay: immunoSEQ multiplex PCR; the TCRdb copy retains only in-frame clones and omits some. The table shows tens of thousands of clones, with approximately 94% occurring only once. The specimen was unstimulated CD4+ T cells sorted from spleen or lymph node cells, collected before transplant. These receptors were obtained from a human donor who was the organ donor for an intestinal transplant.

CDR3 sequence: CAWSRESNSPLHF. The CDR3, as DNA: TGTGCCTGGAGCCGGGAATCGAATTCACCCCTCCACTTT. The chain combines TRBV30 with TRBJ1-6; D is uncertain. The CDR3 has 13 residues. Per the germline V gene, CDR1 is GTSNPN and CDR2 is SVGIG (reference sequence). Trimming cost V 3 bases and J 7 bases, with 10 bases left between them.

The genes are TRBV18 and TRBJ2-2; 9 nucleotides line up with TRBD2. Germline CDR1 and CDR2: KGHSH and LQKENI. The CDR3 runs to 16 residues. J lost 2 bases, V lost 2 bases, and 3 bases had no gene match. The CDR3 sequence: CASSPMTSGNTGELFF. The CDR3, as DNA: TGTGCCAGCTCACCAATGACTAGCGGCAACACCGGGGAGCTGTTTTTT. Full variable domain (missing parts from reference TRBV18 and TRBJ2-2): NAGVMQNPRHLVRRRGQEARLRCSPMKGHSHVYWYRQLPEEGLKFMVYLQKENIIDESGMPKERFSAEFPKEGPSILRIQQVVRGDSAAYFCASSPMTSGNTGELFFGEGSRLTVL.